This record looks at one T cell receptor beta chain sequence and its context. This receptor's antigen is unknown. No much larger clonotype is one base removed from it; base qualities were not supplied. The donors were healthy, HIV-negative adults with no recently reported acute infections or vaccinations. Every donor was a Caucasian adult living in Nashville, Tennessee, USA. CD4+ T cells were enriched by magnetic negative selection, after which naive cells were positively selected on CD45RA and the negative fraction was taken as the memory subset. After blood collection by leukapheresis, PBMCs were isolated using Ficoll-Histopaque density gradient centrifugation and then cryopreserved in the vapor phase of liquid nitrogen. Analytical flow cytometry was used to check the purity and quantity of every magnetically sorted T cell population. From each sorted fraction, genomic DNA was isolated and quantified by UV absorbance on a Nanodrop 2000c.

The data were taken from a study of shared clonotypes between healthy human individuals (dated by TCRdb to the early 2020s). Regarding the complete study: The cohort included three men and a couple of women between 18 and 49 years of age. Per donor, three plates each were used for CD4 naive and CD4 memory, two for CD8 naive, and one for CD8 memory. Blood TCR repertoires of about 5 healthy adults were deeply sequenced to estimate repertoire size and the extent of clonotype sharing between individuals. Libraries were prepared and TCR repertoires were sequenced by different laboratories using diverse techniques, in order to increase sequencing depth and limit assay-specific biases. Leukapheresis yielded between about 0.9 and 10 billion PBMCs per donor. Broader findings and caveats from the paper: Sampling was restricted to blood, and TCR repertoires in tissue are likely to differ from TCR repertoires in blood. Pairwise subsampling led to the expectation that sequencing depth would affect the degree of clonotype sharing among donors. Clonotypes shared by all four sorted-subset donors showed higher generation probabilities than non-shared clonotypes. Larger estimated clonotype richness was generally found for naive subsets than for memory subsets. When a few donors were compared, the shared fraction of clonotypes was approximately 5% for naive CD4, approximately 3.5% for naive CD8, about 2.5% for memory CD4, and 0.3% to 0.5% for memory CD8. Incomplete sequencing was indicated by rarefaction of sorted-subset datasets, despite the large sequencing depth. The genetic and exposure-history diversity represented was limited by the small number of donors.

V drops 1 base and J drops 0 bases, leaving 5 bases in between. Per the germline V gene, SGHRS is the CDR1 and YFSETQ is the CDR2. From the cysteine up to the phenylalanine, the CDR3 has a length of 15 residues. Left in the record is the CDR3 DNA by itself, 45 bases read in frame from the first base. Using the deep immunoSEQ assay, TCR CDR3 regions were amplified from genomic DNA by multiplex PCR. Extracted genomic DNA from each cell subset was spread evenly across all wells of several immunoSEQ 96-well plates, with each plate serving as a replicate. For sorted subsets, around 200 ng genomic DNA, equal to some 30,000 T cell genomes, was loaded into each replicate PCR. Purified libraries were quantified with a Qubit 3.0 fluorometer, sized on a Bioanalyzer 2100, and re-quantified with the KAPA Library Quantification kit. Each immunoSEQ 96-well plate was sequenced on its own single-read 150-cycle Illumina NextSeq 550 flow cell. The authors' analysis ran thus. Because only junctional sequences without quality scores were contained in the immunoSEQ output, filtering matching that applied to full-length reads could not be performed. To assign V/J genes and CDR3, sequences were annotated against IMGT germline references using PyIR, a Python wrapper for IgBLAST v1.9. Reads were filtered out if the reads had weak V/J assignments (E-value above 1e-6), no CDR3, stop codons, out-of-frame junctions, or ambiguous translated residues. V3J clonotypes were defined as sequences sharing the same inferred V gene, J gene, and CDR3 amino acid sequence. The percentage overlap between two repertoires was calculated by dividing the number of shared unique clonotypes by the size of the smaller repertoire. Richness of each repertoire was evaluated using RTK rarefaction, the Chao1 estimator, and Recon v2.1 estimates of unobserved clonotypes. For all TCRbeta clonotypes obtained by the gDNA method from four donors, generation probabilities were computed with OLGA. The table comes from immuneACCESS by way of TCRdb, which keeps in-frame sequences with V and J called. Part of the clones is missing from these tables; in studies checked, under half for an unresolved V gene and the rest for unknown reasons. From that table come the V and J calls and clone size; the DNA was used to work out D and trimming. The sample profile shows approximately 330,000 clones; 70% to 75% of them were found once. 10% of the sample belongs to the ten largest clones.

The sequence is built from TRBV5-1 and TRBJ2-6; no D segment can be confidently identified. This TCR came from a man between 25 and 39 years old in good health. Sequencing input: memory CD4+ T cells sorted from blood. The cell subset or site label, read with the paper, signifies: CD45RA-negative fraction. CDR3 protein: CASSLIGSGANVLTF. The sequenced DNA is TGCGCCAGCAGCTTGATAGGCTCTGGGGCCAACGTCCTGACTTTC.